This TCR beta chain was sequenced during a study of cytomegalovirus exposure and HLA in healthy donors. Study-wide results and caveats: A later examination showed that TCR association rates differed by HLA locus, with DRB1 most and HLA-C fewest.

The donors, nominally healthy at sampling, likely had unrecorded immune exposures. PCR primers comprised 60 Vbeta and 13 Jbeta primers. Data came from immunoSEQ multiplex PCR; TCRdb stores just in-frame clones and leaves some out. The sample lists around 150,000 clones, about 75% occurring once. V was trimmed by 5 bases and J by 4 bases, leaving 3 bases between them. Germline V gene data show CDR1 as MDHEN and CDR2 as SYDVKM. The CDR3 is made up of 10 amino acids. Of note for this clone: Its target is unknown.

V gene TRBV28 combines with J gene TRBJ2-7; D not certain. The sequence derives from a male donor in good health and CMV-seronegative. Material for sequencing was PBMCs. CDR3 residues: CASSTYEQYF. CDR3 DNA: TGTGCCAGCAGTACATACGAGCAGTACTTC.